This is a list of T cell receptor beta chains from one sample in a study of control samples from healthy donors and cancer patients. Some clones are missing from TCRdb's copy, which holds only in-frame ones; the method was immunoSEQ multiplex PCR. The table includes 100,000 to 150,000 clones, about nine tenths detected once. Sequencing used blood. The receptors originated from a man aged 18 to 29 in good health. CDR3s include the opening cysteine and the closing phenylalanine or tryptophan. Each record gives: J gene, clone size, D gene, V gene, CDR3 DNA, CDR3 protein. A D gene is named only where the DNA matches it firmly. Some rows have no size entry. The others give once, few or many, or a class for an expanded clone.

>TRBJ1-6|-|TRBD1|TRBV19
TGTGCCAGTAGTACAGGGGGACGGAATTCACCCCTCCACTTT
CASSTGGRNSPLHF
>TRBJ2-4|once|-|TRBV21-1
TGTGCCAGCAGCAAAGTTGGAACGTCCGACCTAGCCAAAAACATTCAGTACTTC
CASSKVGTSDLAKNIQYF
>TRBJ1-3|-|-|TRBV7-9
TGTGCCAGCAGCCTTAGCTCGCTCGACACCATATATTTT
CASSLSSLDTIYF
>TRBJ1-1|-|TRBD1|TRBV6-5
TGTGCCAGCAGTTTTAACCGGGACAGGGGAGCTTTCTTT
CASSFNRDRGAFF
>TRBJ2-3|-|-|TRBV23-1
TGCGCCAGCAGTCAAGGGGAGATGATAACTAGCACAGATACGCAGTATTTT
CASSQGEMITSTDTQYF
>TRBJ1-2|-|TRBD1|TRBV4-2
TGTGCCAGCAGCCAACCGGGACAGGGGGCTAACTATGGCTACACCTTC
CASSQPGQGANYGYTF
>TRBJ1-1|-|-|TRBV7-9
TGTGCCAGCAGCACATACAGGGAGGCCTACACTGAAGCTTTCTTT
CASSTYREAYTEAFF
>TRBJ1-1|-|-|TRBV3-1/TRBV3-2
TGTGCCAGCAGCCCGAGTTCTTGGAACGGAGATGAAGCTTTCTTT
CASSPSSWNGDEAFF
>TRBJ1-5|-|TRBD1|TRBV7-9
TGTGCCAGCAGCTTACAGGGGGTCGGTCAGCCCCAGCATTTT
CASSLQGVGQPQHF
>TRBJ2-1|-|-|TRBV3-1/TRBV3-2
TGTGCCAGCAGCCACAGTAATGAGCAGTTCTTC
CASSHSNEQFF
>TRBJ2-7|-|-|TRBV10-3
TGTGCCCTGCGGACAGACTCCTACGAGCAGTACTTC
CALRTDSYEQYF
>TRBJ2-2|once|TRBD2|TRBV7-6
TGTGCCAGCAGCCCTTCCCCAGCGGGGGCGGGGGTAAACACCGGGGAGCTGTTTTTT
CASSPSPAGAGVNTGELFF
>TRBJ1-1|few|-|TRBV6-2/TRBV6-3
TGTGCCAGCAGTCAGGGGTTGCACACTGAAGCTTTCTTT
CASSQGLHTEAFF
>TRBJ2-7|-|-|TRBV7-9
TGTGCCAGCAGCTTATCCCAGGGATCCTACGAGCAGTACTTC
CASSLSQGSYEQYF
>TRBJ2-3|-|TRBD2|TRBV6-5
TGTGCCAGCAGACCCGGGACTAGCGGGGGAAATACGCAGTATTTT
CASRPGTSGGNTQYF
>TRBJ2-3|-|-|TRBV27
TGTGCCAGCAGTGCACAGGGCCTAATATTCACAGATACGCAGTATTTT
CASSAQGLIFTDTQYF
>TRBJ2-1|once|TRBD2|TRBV9
TGTGCCAGTCGCGGGGGGGCCGTCGGTGAGCAGTTCTTC
CASRGGAVGEQFF
>TRBJ1-2|-|TRBD1|TRBV9
TGTGCCAGCAGCGGTCCTGCAGGGGGAGATGGCTACACCTTC
CASSGPAGGDGYTF
>TRBJ2-3|-|-|TRBV12-3/TRBV12-4
TGTGCCAGCAGTTTTATGGCAGATACGCAGTATTTT
CASSFMADTQYF
>TRBJ1-1|-|-|TRBV29-1
TGCAGCGCCCGGGGACCTACGAACACTGAAGCTTTCTTT
CSARGPTNTEAFF
>TRBJ2-7|-|-|TRBV9
TGTGCCAGCAGCGAGTGGGGGGATTCTTCCTACGAGCAGTACTTC
CASSEWGDSSYEQYF
>TRBJ2-3|-|TRBD2|TRBV5-1
TGCGCCAGCAGCTTGGCTCCCCTCACCGGGGGGGCGGCAGATACGCAGTATTTT
CASSLAPLTGGAADTQYF
>TRBJ1-6|-|-|TRBV6-4
TGTGCCAGCAGTACTCGCAGGGCGAGCTCCTATAATTCACCCCTCCACTTT
CASSTRRASSYNSPLHF
>TRBJ2-2|once|TRBD2|TRBV7-9
TGTGCCAGCAGCCAGGGACTAGCGCGTACCGGGGAGCTGTTTTTT
CASSQGLARTGELFF
>TRBJ2-1|few|TRBD2|TRBV9
TGTGCCAGCAGCGGTACTAGCGCCTATGAGCAGTTCTTC
CASSGTSAYEQFF
>TRBJ1-3|-|-|TRBV4-1
TGCGCCAGCAGCGGATCGACTCTCTCTGGAAACACCATATATTTT
CASSGSTLSGNTIYF
>TRBJ2-3|-|-|TRBV29-1
TGCAGCGTTGAATGGTGGGGAGCAGATACGCAGTATTTT
CSVEWWGADTQYF
>TRBJ1-1|-|-|TRBV10-3
TGTGCCATCAGTGGGACCCGGGGTAGGCGGAACACTGAAGCTTTCTTT
CAISGTRGRRNTEAFF
>TRBJ1-2|-|TRBD1|TRBV14
TGTGCCAGCAGCCTCGTGTCGGGACAGGGGGCGAGGGGCTACACCTTC
CASSLVSGQGARGYTF
>TRBJ2-1|-|-|TRBV10-2
TGCGCCAGCAGTGAGTCCGGCAAGCACGGCCTGTTCTTC
CASSESGKHGLFF
>TRBJ1-4|-|-|TRBV10-3
TGTGCCATCAGTGATAATAGACTCGGGGGTTCAGAAAAACTGTTTTTT
CAISDNRLGGSEKLFF
>TRBJ1-2|-|TRBD1|TRBV7-9
TGTGCCAGCAGCGTGGCCGGGACAGGAGATCGGTTGGGCTACACCTTC
CASSVAGTGDRLGYTF
>TRBJ2-7|-|-|TRBV5-4
TGTGCCAGCAGCTCCGACAGGTCGGAGCAGTACTTC
CASSSDRSEQYF
>TRBJ1-5|-|-|TRBV5-1
TGCGCCAGCAGCCCGGACTCAGGAGGTCAGCCCCAGCATTTT
CASSPDSGGQPQHF
>TRBJ2-5|-|-|TRBV21-1
TGTGCCAGCAGCAATAGGGTCGCCCAAGAGACCCAGTACTTC
CASSNRVAQETQYF
>TRBJ2-3|-|-|TRBV2
TGTGCCACCCGAACGGGTGATACGCAGTATTTT
CATRTGDTQYF
>TRBJ2-7|-|TRBD1|TRBV27
TGTGCCAGCAGTCAATCGGGGACAGGAGTCTCCTACGAGCAGTACTTC
CASSQSGTGVSYEQYF
>TRBJ1-2|-|TRBD1|TRBV5-1
TGCGCCAGCAGCCCAAGCTTCAACAGGGGGCGGGATGGCTACACCTTC
CASSPSFNRGRDGYTF
>TRBJ1-1|medium-sized|-|TRBV7-9
TGTGCCAGCAGCTCTATGAACACTGAAGCTTTCTTT
CASSSMNTEAFF
>TRBJ2-1|-|-|TRBV9
TGTGCCAGCAGCGTGGCAGAAAGGGAGAATGAGCAGTTCTTC
CASSVAERENEQFF
>TRBJ2-2|-|-|TRBV21-1
TGTGCCAGCAGCAAACTAGCCGGGGAGCTGTTTTTT
CASSKLAGELFF
>TRBJ2-2|-|TRBD1|TRBV19
TGTGCCAGTAGTATAGGTGGGACAGATACCGGGGAGCTGTTTTTT
CASSIGGTDTGELFF
>TRBJ2-5|few|-|TRBV5-1
TGCGCCAGCAGCTTGGAGGCGAGCCAAGAGACCCAGTACTTC
CASSLEASQETQYF
>TRBJ1-1|-|TRBD1|TRBV5-6
TGTGCCAGCAGCTTGGATGGGACAGGGAACACTGAAGCTTTCTTT
CASSLDGTGNTEAFF